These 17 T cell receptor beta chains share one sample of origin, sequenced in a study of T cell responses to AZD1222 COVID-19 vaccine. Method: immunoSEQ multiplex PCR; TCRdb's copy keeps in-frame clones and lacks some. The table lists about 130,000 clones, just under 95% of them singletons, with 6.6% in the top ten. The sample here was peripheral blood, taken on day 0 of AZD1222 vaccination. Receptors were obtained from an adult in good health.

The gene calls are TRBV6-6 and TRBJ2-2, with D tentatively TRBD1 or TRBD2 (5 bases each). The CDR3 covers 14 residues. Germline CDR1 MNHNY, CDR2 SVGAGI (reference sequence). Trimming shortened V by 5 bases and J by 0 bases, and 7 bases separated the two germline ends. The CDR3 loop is CASSRGSNTGELFF. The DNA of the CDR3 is TGTGCCAGCAGTCGGGGCTCGAACACCGGGGAGCTGTTTTTT.

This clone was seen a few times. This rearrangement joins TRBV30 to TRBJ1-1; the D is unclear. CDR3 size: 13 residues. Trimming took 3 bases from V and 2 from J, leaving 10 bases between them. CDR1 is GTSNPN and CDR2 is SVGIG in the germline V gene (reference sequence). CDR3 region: CAWSVIENTEAFF. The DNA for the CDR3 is TGTGCCTGGAGCGTGATTGAAAACACTGAAGCTTTCTTT.

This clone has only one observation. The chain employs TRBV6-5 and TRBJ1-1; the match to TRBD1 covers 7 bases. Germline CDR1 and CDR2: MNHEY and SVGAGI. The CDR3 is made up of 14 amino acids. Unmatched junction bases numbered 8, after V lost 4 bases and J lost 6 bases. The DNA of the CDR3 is TGTGCCAGCAGTTCCGACAGGGCAAACGCTGAAGCTTTCTTT. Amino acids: CASSSDRANAEAFF.

CDR3 bases: TGTGCCAGCAGCGTAGCCGGTTCGGGGAGTTCACCCCTCCACTTT. Translating gives CASSVAGSGSSPLHF. The chain couples TRBV9 to TRBJ1-6; D remains unclear. Germline V gene data show CDR1 as SGDLS and CDR2 as YYNGEE. V dropped 0 bases and J dropped 9 bases, with 13 bases sitting between them. The length of the CDR3 is 15 residues.

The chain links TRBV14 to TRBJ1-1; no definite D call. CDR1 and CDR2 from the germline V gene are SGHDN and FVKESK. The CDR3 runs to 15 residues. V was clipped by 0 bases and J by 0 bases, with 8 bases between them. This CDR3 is CASSQEGRMNTEAFF. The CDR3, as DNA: TGTGCCAGCAGCCAAGAGGGCAGGATGAACACTGAAGCTTTCTTT.

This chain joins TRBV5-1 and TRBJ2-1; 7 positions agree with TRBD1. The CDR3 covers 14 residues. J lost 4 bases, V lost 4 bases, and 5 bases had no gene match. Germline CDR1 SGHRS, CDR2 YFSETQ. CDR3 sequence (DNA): TGCGCCAGCAGCGGTCGACAGGGATACAATGAGCAGTTCTTC. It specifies CASSGRQGYNEQFF.

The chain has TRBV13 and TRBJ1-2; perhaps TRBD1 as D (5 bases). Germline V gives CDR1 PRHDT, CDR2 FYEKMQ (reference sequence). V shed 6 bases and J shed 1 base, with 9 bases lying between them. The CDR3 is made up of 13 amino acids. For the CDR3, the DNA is TGTGCCAGCAGGTCCCAGGGTAACTATGGCTACACCTTC. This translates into CASRSQGNYGYTF.

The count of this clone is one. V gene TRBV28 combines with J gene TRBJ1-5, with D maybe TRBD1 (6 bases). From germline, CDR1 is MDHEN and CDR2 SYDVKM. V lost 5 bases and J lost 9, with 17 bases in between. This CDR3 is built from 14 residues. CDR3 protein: CASSPGGGLGPQHF. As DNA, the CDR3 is TGTGCCAGCAGTCCCGGGGGCGGACTGGGGCCCCAGCATTTT.

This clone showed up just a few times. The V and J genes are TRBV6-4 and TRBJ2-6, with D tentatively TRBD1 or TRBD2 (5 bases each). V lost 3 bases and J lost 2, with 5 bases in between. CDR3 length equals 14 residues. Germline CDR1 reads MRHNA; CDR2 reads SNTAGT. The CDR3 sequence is CASSEGAGANVLTF. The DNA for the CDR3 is TGTGCCAGCAGTGAGGGGGCTGGGGCCAACGTCCTGACTTTC.

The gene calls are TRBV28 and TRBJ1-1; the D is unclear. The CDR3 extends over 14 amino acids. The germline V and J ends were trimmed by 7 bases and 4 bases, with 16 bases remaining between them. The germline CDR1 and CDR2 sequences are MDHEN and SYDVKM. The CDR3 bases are TGTGCCAGCATGTCTCCCCACGGCGGCACTGAAGCTTTCTTT. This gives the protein CASMSPHGGTEAFF.

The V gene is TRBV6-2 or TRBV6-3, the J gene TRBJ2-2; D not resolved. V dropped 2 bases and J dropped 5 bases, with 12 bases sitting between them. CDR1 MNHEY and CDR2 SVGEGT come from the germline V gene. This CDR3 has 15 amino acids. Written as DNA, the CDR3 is TGTGCCAGCAGTTACCTAATGACTGTTACCGGGGAGCTGTTTTTT. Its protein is CASSYLMTVTGELFF.

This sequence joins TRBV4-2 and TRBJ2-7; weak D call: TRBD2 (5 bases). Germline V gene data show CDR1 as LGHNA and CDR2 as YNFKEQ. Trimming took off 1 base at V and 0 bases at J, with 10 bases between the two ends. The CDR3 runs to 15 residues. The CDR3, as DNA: TGTGCCAGCAGCCAAGTCGTAACTAGCTCCTACGAGCAGTACTTC. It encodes CASSQVVTSSYEQYF.

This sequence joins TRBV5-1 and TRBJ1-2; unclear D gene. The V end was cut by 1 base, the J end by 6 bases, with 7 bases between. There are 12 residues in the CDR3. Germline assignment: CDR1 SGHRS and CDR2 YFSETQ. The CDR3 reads CASSLSRDGYTF. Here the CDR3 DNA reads TGCGCCAGCAGCTTGAGCCGGGATGGCTACACCTTC. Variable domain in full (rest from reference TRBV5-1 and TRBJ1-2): KAGVTQTPRYLIKTRGQQVTLSCSPISGHRSVSWYQQTPGQGLQFLFEYFSETQRNKGNFPGRFSGRQFSNSRSEMNVSTLELGDSALYLCASSLSRDGYTFGSGTRLTVV.

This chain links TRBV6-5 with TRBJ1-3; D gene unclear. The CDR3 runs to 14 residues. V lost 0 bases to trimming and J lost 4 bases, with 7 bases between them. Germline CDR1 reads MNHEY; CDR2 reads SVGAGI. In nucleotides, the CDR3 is TGTGCCAGCAGTTACTCCCCGGGGGGAAACACCATATATTTT. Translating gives CASSYSPGGNTIYF.

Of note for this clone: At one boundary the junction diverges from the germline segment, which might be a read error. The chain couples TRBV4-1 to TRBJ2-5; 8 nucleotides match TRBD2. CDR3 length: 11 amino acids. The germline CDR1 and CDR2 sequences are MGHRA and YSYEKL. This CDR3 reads CASSQSGSWNF. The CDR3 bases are TGCGCCAGCAGCCAAAGCGGGAGTTGGAACTTC.

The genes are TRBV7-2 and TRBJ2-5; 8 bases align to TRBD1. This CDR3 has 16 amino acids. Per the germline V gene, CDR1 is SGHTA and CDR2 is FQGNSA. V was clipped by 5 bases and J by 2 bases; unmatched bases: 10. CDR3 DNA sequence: TGTGCCAGCAGCGCCGGACAGGGAGGTAATCAAGAGACCCAGTACTTC. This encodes CASSAGQGGNQETQYF.

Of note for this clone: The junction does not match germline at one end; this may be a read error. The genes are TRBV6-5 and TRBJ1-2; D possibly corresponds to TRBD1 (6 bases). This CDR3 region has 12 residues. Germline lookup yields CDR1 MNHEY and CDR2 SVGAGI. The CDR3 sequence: CASSYPAGGLIF. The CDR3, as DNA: TGTGCCAGCAGTTACCCCGCGGGGGGCCTGATCTTC.